This T cell receptor (beta chain) was identified in a study of blood T cell repertoires in COVID-19 (dated by TCRdb to 2019 to 2021). With regard to the full study: Samples from collaborators originated in the United States, Italy and Spain and spanned both the acute and convalescent phases of COVID-19. A de-identified subject ID, COVID-19 status, age in years and sex were almost always included in the sample metadata. Deeply sampled blood TCRbeta repertoires from subjects exposed to, actively infected with, or recovered from COVID-19 were included in the dataset. The material from the prospective study consisted of cDNA or gDNA derived from T cells, B-cell-depleted T cells, or PBMCs. Where available, HLA class I and class II types were taken from metadata supplied by the sample provider and were not determined by assay-based typing. Samples were obtained from the ongoing ImmuneRACE study (first 160 participants) and from 1,254 subjects provided by 6 global collaborators. The repertoires were made available in a free public database intended to serve as a resource for research on the immune response to SARS-CoV-2. Overall study outcomes, separate from this receptor: The amount of clinical and demographic metadata varied by source and participant and was provided uncurated.

Participants in the prospective study were enrolled through a virtual design, were aged roughly 18 to 95 years, and lived in roughly 26 United States geographic areas. Cohort assignment in the prospective study relied on participant-reported clinical history from a screening survey and a study questionnaire. Mobile phlebotomists in the prospective study collected whole blood, serum and a nasopharyngeal or oropharyngeal swab from every participant. Additional blood draws and questionnaires over an approximately 2-month period could optionally be provided by prospective study participants. Blood samples from the prospective study were shipped frozen or at room temperature prior to DNA extraction. CDR1 SGHRS and CDR2 YFSETQ were looked up in the germline V gene. Trimming leaves V shorter by 4 bases and J shorter by 0 bases, with the junction holding 5 bases beyond the gene matches. Reading from cysteine to phenylalanine, the CDR3 counts 16 amino acids. The only DNA kept is the CDR3, 48 bases in frame from the first base.

Worth noting for this clone: The antigen it recognizes is unknown. It has no much larger one-base neighbor in the sample; base qualities were not kept.

TCRbeta CDR3 regions were amplified from genomic DNA using the immunoSEQ Assay, a bias-controlled multiplex PCR. In the original analysis: Nucleated cell counts per sample were estimated from amplification of reference gene primers within the assay. To quantify the absolute abundance of each unique TCRbeta CDR3 rearrangement, sequence reads were collapsed and filtered. For each sample, productive Simpson clonality was calculated as the square root of Simpson's diversity index across productive rearrangements. Drawn from immuneACCESS, this table holds only the in-frame rearrangements with V and J called that TCRdb kept. Clones are partly lost; checked studies trace under half to an unresolved V gene and leave the rest unexplained. Clonal size and the V and J genes are those of that table, whereas D and trimming came from the DNA. The sample includes 300,000 or so clones, with 70% to 90% observed a single time. Together, the top ten hold around 4.5% of the sample.

The rearranged chain carries TRBV5-1 and TRBJ1-1; the central 11 bases match TRBD1. This receptor was identified in a woman in her thirties or forties with acute COVID-19. What was sequenced was PBMCs or T cells enriched from blood (not recorded which). The CDR3 protein: CASSLGQGALNTEAFF. The DNA sequence follows: TGCGCCAGCAGCCTTGGACAGGGGGCCTTGAACACTGAAGCTTTCTTT.